The next 6 T cell receptor beta chains were all read from a single sample in a study of blood T cells in healthy people across ages. A J-beta primer mix and a sample-barcoded 5' primer were used in a second PCR of about 6 to 12 cycles. TCRdb re-derived calls from the 5' RACE reads in MiXCR, one entry per CDR3 protein. The repertoire has roughly 410,000 distinct CDR3 sequences, roughly half of them found once; the top ten carry under 60%. What was sequenced was blood. The receptors come from a man aged 55 to 70 in good health.

On this clonotype: At one end, the junction sequence differs from germline, possibly due to a read error. The chain recombines TRBV5-1 with TRBJ2-7; TRBD1 might be the D (5 bases). The CDR3 spans 14 residues. From germline, CDR1 is SGHRS and CDR2 YFSETQ. CDR3 nucleotide sequence: TGTGCCTGCAGCTTGGCCAGGGCCTCCTACGAGCAGTACTTC. Amino acid sequence: CACSLARASYEQYF.

As regards this clonotype: A read error may explain this, as a much larger clone is one base away. The chain employs TRBV27 and TRBJ2-7, with D hard to call. Germline assignment: CDR1 MNHEY and CDR2 SMNVEV (reference sequence). The CDR3 contains 11 residues. CDR3 loop: CTSRNTYEQYF. The DNA of the CDR3 is TGTACCAGCAGGAACACCTACGAGCAGTACTTC.

This sequence joins TRBV5-6 and TRBJ2-2; unclear D gene. Germline CDR1 reads SGHDT; CDR2 reads YYEEEE. The CDR3 spans 12 residues. The V and J ends lost 5 bases and 7 bases respectively, with 9 bases between them. The CDR3, as DNA: TGTGCCAGCAGTCTTGGGGTCGGGGAGCTGTTTTTT. Residues: CASSLGVGELFF.

The CDR3 protein is CASSQGPGGNEQFF. The CDR3 DNA reads TGCGCCAGCAGCCAAGGTCCGGGGGGCAATGAGCAGTTCTTC. The chain links TRBV4-3 to TRBJ2-1; 7 bases agree with TRBD2. This CDR3 contains 14 residues. Germline V gene lookup returns CDR1 LGHNA and CDR2 YSLEER. The ends lost 1 base at V and 6 bases at J; junction bases unmatched: 3.

On this clonotype itself: It is unclear where the CDR3 begins or ends on the DNA, so no DNA is shown, and the CDR3 is as TCRdb lists it. The CDR3 loop reads CSVVRSGQGDGYTF. The chain employs TRBV29-1 and TRBJ1-2; TRBD1, the D gene given by the table, was not confirmed from the DNA. Germline assignment: CDR1 SQVTM and CDR2 ANQGSEA. The CDR3 contains 14 residues when both ends are counted.

This clonotype was counted a few times. This chain links TRBV7-2 with TRBJ2-5; D uncertain. Trimming took off 4 bases at V and 5 bases at J, with 14 bases between the two ends. The V gene's germline CDR1 is SGHTA and CDR2 FQGNSA. This CDR3 is built from 14 residues. CDR3 loop: CASSSSTIRETQYF. The CDR3 coding sequence is TGTGCCAGCAGCTCCTCGACGATTCGGGAGACCCAGTACTTC.